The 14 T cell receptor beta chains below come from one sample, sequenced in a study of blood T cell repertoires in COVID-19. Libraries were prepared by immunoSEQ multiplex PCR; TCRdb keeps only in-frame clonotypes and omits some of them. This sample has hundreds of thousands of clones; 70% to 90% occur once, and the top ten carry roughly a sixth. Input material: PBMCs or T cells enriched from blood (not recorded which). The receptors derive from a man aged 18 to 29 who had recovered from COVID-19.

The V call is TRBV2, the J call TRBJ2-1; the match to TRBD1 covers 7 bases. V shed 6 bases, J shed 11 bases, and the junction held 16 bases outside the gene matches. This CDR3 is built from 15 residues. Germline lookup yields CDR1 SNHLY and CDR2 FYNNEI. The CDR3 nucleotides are TGTGCCAGCAGCCAGGGTACAGGGGTATACACTCAGCAGTTCTTC. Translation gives CASSQGTGVYTQQFF.

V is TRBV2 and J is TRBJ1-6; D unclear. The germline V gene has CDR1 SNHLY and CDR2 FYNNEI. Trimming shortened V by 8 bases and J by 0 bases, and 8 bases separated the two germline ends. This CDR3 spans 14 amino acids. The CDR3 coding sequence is TGTGCCAGCCGGGAGACCTCCTATAATTCACCCCTCCACTTT. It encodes CASRETSYNSPLHF.

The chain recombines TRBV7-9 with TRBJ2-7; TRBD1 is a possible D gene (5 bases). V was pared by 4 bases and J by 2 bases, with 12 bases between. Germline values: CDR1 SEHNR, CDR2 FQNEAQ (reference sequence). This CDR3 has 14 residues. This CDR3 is CASSYQGGTYEQYF. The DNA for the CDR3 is TGTGCCAGCAGCTATCAGGGTGGCACCTACGAGCAGTACTTC.

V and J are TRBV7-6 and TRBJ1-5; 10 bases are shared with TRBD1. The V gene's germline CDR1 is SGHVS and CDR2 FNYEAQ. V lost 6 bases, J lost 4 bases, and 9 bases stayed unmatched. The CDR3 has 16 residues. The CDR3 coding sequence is TGTGCCAGCAGTTCGGGACAGGGGATCGGGAATCAGCCCCAGCATTTT. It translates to CASSSGQGIGNQPQHF.

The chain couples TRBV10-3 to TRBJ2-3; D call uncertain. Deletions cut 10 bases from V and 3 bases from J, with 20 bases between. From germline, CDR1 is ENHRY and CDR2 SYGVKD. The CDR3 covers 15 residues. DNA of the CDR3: TGTGCCACCAGAGCTGGGCTAATGGGTACAGATACGCAGTATTTT. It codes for CATRAGLMGTDTQYF.

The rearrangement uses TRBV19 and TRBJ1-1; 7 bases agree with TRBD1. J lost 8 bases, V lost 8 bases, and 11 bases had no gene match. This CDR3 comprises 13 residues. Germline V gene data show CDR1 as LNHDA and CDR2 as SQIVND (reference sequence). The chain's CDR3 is CASYSRDRPEAFF. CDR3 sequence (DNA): TGTGCCAGTTATTCCCGGGACAGACCAGAAGCTTTCTTT.

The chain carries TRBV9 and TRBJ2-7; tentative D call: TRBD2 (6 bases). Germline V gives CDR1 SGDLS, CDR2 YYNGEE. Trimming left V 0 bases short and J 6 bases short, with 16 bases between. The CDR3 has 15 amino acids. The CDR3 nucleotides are TGTGCCAGCAGCGTAGGCTGGGTCGGGAGTAGCGAGCAGTACTTC. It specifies CASSVGWVGSSEQYF.

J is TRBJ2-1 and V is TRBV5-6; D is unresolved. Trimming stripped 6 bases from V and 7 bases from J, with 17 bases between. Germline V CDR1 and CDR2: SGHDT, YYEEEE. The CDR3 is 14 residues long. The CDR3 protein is CASTEQGRKNEQFF. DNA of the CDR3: TGTGCCAGCACCGAACAAGGCAGGAAGAATGAGCAGTTCTTC.

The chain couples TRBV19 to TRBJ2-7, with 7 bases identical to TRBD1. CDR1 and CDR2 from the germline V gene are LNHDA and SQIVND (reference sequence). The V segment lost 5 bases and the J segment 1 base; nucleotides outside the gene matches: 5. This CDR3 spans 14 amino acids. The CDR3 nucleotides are TGTGCCAGTAGTTTTAGACAGGGATCCTACGAGCAGTACTTC. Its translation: CASSFRQGSYEQYF. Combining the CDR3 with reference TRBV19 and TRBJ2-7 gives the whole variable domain DGGITQSPKYLFRKEGQNVTLSCEQNLNHDAMYWYRQDPGQGLRLIYYSQIVNDFQKGDIAEGYSVSREKKESFPLTVTSAQKNPTAFYLCASSFRQGSYEQYFGPGTRLTVT.

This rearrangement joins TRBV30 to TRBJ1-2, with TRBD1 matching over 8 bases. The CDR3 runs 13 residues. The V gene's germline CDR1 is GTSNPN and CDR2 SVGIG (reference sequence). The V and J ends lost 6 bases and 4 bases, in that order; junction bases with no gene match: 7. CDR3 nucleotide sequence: TGTGCCTGTACAAAGGACAGGGCCTATGGCTACACCTTC. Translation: CACTKDRAYGYTF.

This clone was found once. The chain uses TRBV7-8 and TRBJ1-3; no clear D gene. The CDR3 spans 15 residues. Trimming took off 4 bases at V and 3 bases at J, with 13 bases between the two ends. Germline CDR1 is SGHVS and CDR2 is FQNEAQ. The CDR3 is CASSSANRFGNTIYF. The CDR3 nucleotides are TGTGCCAGCAGCTCCGCAAACCGGTTTGGAAACACCATATATTTT.

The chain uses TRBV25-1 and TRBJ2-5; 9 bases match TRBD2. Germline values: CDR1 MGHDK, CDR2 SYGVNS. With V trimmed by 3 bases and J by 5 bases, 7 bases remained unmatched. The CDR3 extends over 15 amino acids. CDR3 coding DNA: TGTGCCAGCAGTGAGGGACTAGCAATAATTGAGACCCAGTACTTC. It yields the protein CASSEGLAIIETQYF.

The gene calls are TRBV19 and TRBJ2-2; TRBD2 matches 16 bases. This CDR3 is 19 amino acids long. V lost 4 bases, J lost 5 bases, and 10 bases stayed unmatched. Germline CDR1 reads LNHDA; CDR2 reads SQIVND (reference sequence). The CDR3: CASSTGGTSGGARTGELFF. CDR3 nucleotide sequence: TGTGCCAGTAGTACCGGCGGGACTAGCGGGGGGGCGCGGACCGGGGAGCTGTTTTTT.

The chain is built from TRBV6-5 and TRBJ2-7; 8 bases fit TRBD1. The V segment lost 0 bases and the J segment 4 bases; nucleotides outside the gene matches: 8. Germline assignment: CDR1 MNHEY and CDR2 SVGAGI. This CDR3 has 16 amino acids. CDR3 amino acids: CASSYSTGQGNYEQYF. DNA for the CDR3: TGTGCCAGCAGTTACTCGACCGGACAGGGTAATTACGAGCAGTACTTC.